The subject of this entry is one TCR beta chain. This specimen comes from a study of neoadjuvant anti-PD-1 for oral cavity cancer. Generated by immunoSEQ multiplex PCR, the TCRdb table keeps only in-frame clones and is missing some. The table shows tens of thousands of clones, with around 83% occurring only once. The V gene lost 7 bases and the J gene lost 6 bases, with 15 bases spanning the gap. The CDR3 length is 14 residues. Germline V lookup: CDR1 SGHAT, CDR2 FQNNGV. The clonotype originates from a person aged 40-85 years with oral cavity squamous cell carcinoma. This rearrangement joins TRBV11-2 to TRBJ2-2; D ambiguous. The sequences come from PBMCs, collected before nivolumab (anti-PD-1) treatment. CDR3 region: CASTRILRPGELFF. CDR3 DNA: TGTGCCAGCACCAGGATCTTGCGCCCCGGGGAGCTGTTTTTT.